A single sample gave rise to the 16 T cell receptor beta chains below, sequenced in a study of cytomegalovirus exposure and HLA in healthy donors. With 60 Vbeta and 13 Jbeta primers, the PCR was carried out. The data were produced by immunoSEQ multiplex PCR, yet TCRdb's version contains in-frame clones alone and is incomplete. The table has 100,000 or so clones, approximately 86% seen once; the top ten hold 5% to 6.5%. The source material was PBMCs. The receptors derive from a man aged 18 to 30 in good health and CMV-seronegative.

The V call is TRBV4-2, the J call TRBJ1-4; D uncertain. The germline CDR1 and CDR2 sequences are LGHNA and YNFKEQ. The V and J ends lost 0 bases and 6 bases respectively, with 11 bases between them. The CDR3 covers 15 residues. The CDR3 coding sequence is TGTGCCAGCAGCCAAGATCTGGAGGTTTATGAAAAACTGTTTTTT. Residues: CASSQDLEVYEKLFF.

This clone was counted only a few times. The V call is TRBV25-1, the J call TRBJ1-1, with D tentatively TRBD1 (6 bases). Per the germline V gene, CDR1 is MGHDK and CDR2 is SYGVNS. The CDR3 is 15 residues long. V lost 1 base, J lost 5 bases, and 14 bases lay in between. The CDR3 region has the DNA TGTGCCAGCAGTGAATTCCTGTCAGGGGTGACTGAAGCTTTCTTT. Translating gives CASSEFLSGVTEAFF. The full variable domain, completed using reference TRBV25-1 and TRBJ1-1, is EADIYQTPRYLVIGTGKKITLECSQTMGHDKMYWYQQDPGMELHLIHYSYGVNSTEKGDLSSESTVSRIRTEHFPLTLESARPSHTSQYLCASSEFLSGVTEAFFGQGTRLTVV.

V usage is TRBV11-3 and J usage is TRBJ2-7; 7 positions agree with TRBD2. CDR1 is SGHNT and CDR2 is YENEEA in the germline V gene. V shed 3 bases, J shed 4 bases, and the junction held 6 bases outside the gene matches. The CDR3 loop spans 14 amino acids. CDR3 sequence (DNA): TGTGCCAGCAGCTTCCGTTTGGGGGGGTACGAGCAGTACTTC. Its protein is CASSFRLGGYEQYF.

The J gene is TRBJ2-7, the V gene TRBV6-4; TRBD2 matches at 10 bases. The CDR3 contains 19 residues. The germline V gene has CDR1 MRHNA and CDR2 SNTAGT. V dropped 5 bases and J dropped 0; count of bases not matched to a gene: 16. This chain's CDR3 is CASSRPKEHSGRFSYEQYF. In DNA form, the CDR3 reads TGTGCCAGCAGTCGACCAAAAGAACATAGCGGGAGGTTCTCCTACGAGCAGTACTTC.

This chain links TRBV7-3 with TRBJ1-2; D might be TRBD1 (5 bases). The CDR3 consists of 13 residues. Germline CDR1 reads SGHTA; CDR2 reads FQGTGA. Deletions cut 5 bases from V and 5 bases from J, with 12 bases between. The CDR3 loop reads CASSPGTHYGYTF. The CDR3 DNA follows: TGTGCCAGCAGCCCCGGGACTCATTATGGCTACACCTTC. Combining the CDR3 with reference TRBV7-3 and TRBJ1-2 gives the whole variable domain GAGVSQTPSNKVTEKGKYVELRCDPISGHTALYWYRQSLGQGPEFLIYFQGTGAADDSGLPNDRFFAVRPEGSVSTLKIQRTERGDSAVYLCASSPGTHYGYTFGSGTRLTVV.

The chain uses TRBV5-1 and TRBJ2-1; 11 bases fit TRBD2. Germline CDR1 SGHRS, CDR2 YFSETQ. The CDR3 runs to 18 residues. V shed 0 bases and J 5 bases; nucleotides not matched to a gene: 10. The CDR3 spells CASSLEPASGRWDNEQFF. The CDR3 DNA is TGCGCCAGCAGCTTGGAACCGGCTAGCGGGAGGTGGGACAATGAGCAGTTCTTC.

V gene TRBV7-9 combines with J gene TRBJ2-5; TRBD1 might be the D (7 bases). The length of the CDR3 is 16 residues. Deletions cut 0 bases from V and 5 bases from J, with 16 bases between. In germline, CDR1 is SEHNR, CDR2 FQNEAQ (reference sequence). The CDR3 DNA reads TGTGCCAGCAGCTTAGCGCTGGCAGGGGGACTTGAGACCCAGTACTTC. Residues: CASSLALAGGLETQYF.

CDR3 loop: CASSIRTGSDEQYF. The CDR3 nucleotides read TGCGCCAGCAGCATAAGGACAGGGAGCGACGAGCAGTACTTC. This chain joins TRBV10-2 and TRBJ2-7, with TRBD1 identical over 8 bases. The CDR3 extends over 14 amino acids. The V gene's germline CDR1 is WSHSY and CDR2 SAAADI. Trimming at V came to 6 bases and at J to 5 bases, leaving 9 bases not matched to a gene.

This rearrangement joins TRBV5-6 to TRBJ1-2, with D possibly TRBD1 on 6 matching bases. The V gene lost 2 bases and the J gene lost 0 bases, with 11 bases spanning the gap. The germline V gene has CDR1 SGHDT and CDR2 YYEEEE. The CDR3 loop spans 15 amino acids. In DNA form, the CDR3 reads TGTGCCAGCAGCTTTATGGCAGGGGCTAACTATGGCTACACCTTC. Translating gives CASSFMAGANYGYTF. The full variable domain, rest sourced from reference TRBV5-6 and TRBJ1-2, is DAGVTQSPTHLIKTRGQQVTLRCSPKSGHDTVSWYQQALGQGPQFIFQYYEEEERQRGNFPDRFSGHQFPNYSSELNVNALLLGDSALYLCASSFMAGANYGYTFGSGTRLTVV.

The chain couples TRBV4-1 to TRBJ2-5, with 9 bases that match TRBD2. Germline-derived CDR1 and CDR2 are MGHRA and YSYEKL. The CDR3 has 16 amino acids. V gave up 1 base and J gave up 5 bases; unmatched junction bases: 8. Written as DNA, the CDR3 is TGCGCCAGCAGCCAAGTTTTAGCGGGAGAAGGTGAGACCCAGTACTTC. Translated, it gives CASSQVLAGEGETQYF.

The rearrangement links TRBV6-5 to TRBJ1-6, with TRBD1 matching 9 bases. The CDR3 loop spans 15 amino acids. Germline CDR1 reads MNHEY; CDR2 reads SVGAGI. V shed 2 bases and J 9 bases; nucleotides not matched to a gene: 5. CDR3 region: CASSYHRDRASPLHF. The CDR3, as DNA: TGTGCCAGCAGTTACCACCGGGACAGGGCTTCACCCCTCCACTTT.

CDR3 residues: CASRAQGAYEQYF. The CDR3, as DNA: TGTGCCAGCAGGGCTCAGGGGGCTTACGAGCAGTACTTC. This sequence joins TRBV27 and TRBJ2-7; 8 bases are a match to TRBD1. The germline gives CDR1 MNHEY, CDR2 SMNVEV (reference sequence). V gave up 6 bases and J gave up 4 bases; unmatched junction bases: 5. The CDR3 is made up of 13 amino acids.

This clone was counted between two and nine times. V gene TRBV6-1 combines with J gene TRBJ2-7; weak D call: TRBD2 (5 bases). V lost 1 base, J lost 2 bases, and 9 bases lay in between. CDR1 and CDR2 (germline): MNHNS, SASEGT. The CDR3 runs 14 residues. DNA of the CDR3: TGTGCCAGCAGTGAAGAACGGGGAACCTACGAGCAGTACTTC. Its protein product is CASSEERGTYEQYF.

The count of this clone is one. The gene calls are TRBV5-1 and TRBJ2-7; 8 bases agree with TRBD1. Germline V gene sequence: CDR1 SGHRS, CDR2 YFSETQ. Trimming took 4 bases from V and 4 from J; bases not matched to a gene: 16. There are 17 residues in the CDR3. The CDR3 protein is CASSAAQTGEVAYEQYF. The CDR3, as DNA: TGCGCCAGCAGCGCAGCCCAGACAGGGGAGGTTGCTTACGAGCAGTACTTC.

This clone has only a few counts. The chain recombines TRBV6-5 with TRBJ2-1; D might be TRBD2 (6 bases). This CDR3 region has 14 residues. Per the germline V gene, CDR1 is MNHEY and CDR2 is SVGAGI. With 2 bases removed from V and 7 bases from J, the gap between germline ends came to 12 bases. CDR3 residues: CASSYGDSFNEQFF. The CDR3 DNA reads TGTGCCAGCAGTTACGGGGACTCCTTTAATGAGCAGTTCTTC.

The CDR3 spells CASSYPDSYNEQFF. In DNA form, the CDR3 reads TGTGCCAGCAGTTACCCGGACTCTTACAATGAGCAGTTCTTC. This chain links TRBV6-6 with TRBJ2-1; D might be TRBD2 (5 bases). Germline CDR1 and CDR2: MNHNY and SVGAGI (reference sequence). CDR3 length equals 14 residues. The V end was cut by 2 bases, the J end by 4 bases, with 9 bases between.